The 27 T cell receptor beta chains given below trace back to one sample, sequenced in a study of cytomegalovirus exposure and HLA in healthy donors. With 60 Vbeta and 13 Jbeta primers, the PCR was carried out. Profiled with immunoSEQ multiplex PCR; TCRdb holds only in-frame clones, not every one. The repertoire consists of about 140,000 clones, with about three quarters occurring once and the leading ten covering approximately 1.5%. What was sequenced was PBMCs. The receptors shown here come from a female donor in good health and CMV-seronegative.

This chain uses TRBV9 with TRBJ1-2, with a possible D match to TRBD1 (5 bases). The CDR3 runs to 12 residues. The V and J ends lost 4 bases and 8 bases respectively, with 12 bases between them. Germline V gives CDR1 SGDLS, CDR2 YYNGEE. CDR3 sequence reads: CASSNQGSGYTF. For the CDR3, the DNA is TGTGCCAGCAGCAACCAGGGAAGCGGCTACACCTTC.

The chain employs TRBV9 and TRBJ2-3; D ambiguous. The CDR3 loop spans 12 amino acids. Germline CDR1 and CDR2: SGDLS and YYNGEE. V dropped 3 bases and J dropped 6 bases, with 8 bases sitting between them. The CDR3, as DNA: TGTGCCAGCAGCGCCTCCTTGGATACGCAGTATTTT. Translation: CASSASLDTQYF. Complete variable domain (other parts from reference TRBV9 and TRBJ2-3): DSGVTQTPKHLITATGQRVTLRCSPRSGDLSVYWYQQSLDQGLQFLIQYYNGEERAKGNILERFSAQQFPDLHSELNLSSLELGDSALYFCASSASLDTQYFGPGTRLTVL.

The chain couples TRBV6-6 to TRBJ1-1, with D possibly matching TRBD1 (6 bases). Trimming removed 6 bases from V and 4 bases from J, with 12 bases in between. The CDR3 contains 13 residues. CDR1 and CDR2 (germline): MNHNY, SVGAGI (reference sequence). Here the CDR3 DNA reads TGTGCCAGCAGCAAACAAGGGGGCACTGAAGCTTTCTTT. Its translation: CASSKQGGTEAFF.

The V gene is TRBV18, the J gene TRBJ1-1; no reliable D call. Trimming stripped 3 bases from V and 6 bases from J, with 8 bases between. The CDR3 covers 12 residues. Germline CDR1 is KGHSH and CDR2 is LQKENI. The CDR3 reads CASSPNQAEAFF. CDR3 DNA: TGTGCCAGCTCACCGAATCAGGCTGAAGCTTTCTTT. Drawing the rest from reference TRBV18 and TRBJ1-1, the complete variable domain is NAGVMQNPRHLVRRRGQEARLRCSPMKGHSHVYWYRQLPEEGLKFMVYLQKENIIDESGMPKERFSAEFPKEGPSILRIQQVVRGDSAAYFCASSPNQAEAFFGQGTRLTVV.

As concerns this clone: Its ends do not fully match the called genes, so a read error is possible. The V gene is TRBV5-1, the J gene TRBJ1-2, with TRBD1 identical over 9 bases. Germline V CDR1 and CDR2: SGHRS, YFSETQ. The CDR3 length is 15 residues. The CDR3 nucleotides are TGCGCCAGCAGCGCAGGGACAGGGAGGAGCTATGGCTACCCCTTC. It encodes CASSAGTGRSYGYPF. The full variable domain, with the rest looked up from reference TRBV5-1 and TRBJ1-2, is KAGVTQTPRYLIKTRGQQVTLSCSPISGHRSVSWYQQTPGQGLQFLFEYFSETQRNKGNFPGRFSGRQFSNSRSEMNVSTLELGDSALYLCASSAGTGRSYGYPFGSGTRLTVV.

This clone came up once. This chain uses TRBV6-1 with TRBJ2-3; no reliable D call. The germline V gene has CDR1 MNHNS and CDR2 SASEGT. V was trimmed by 4 bases and J by 0 bases, leaving 11 bases between them. The CDR3 has 15 residues. CDR3 region: CASSGLEFSTDTQYF. CDR3 DNA sequence: TGTGCCAGCAGTGGCCTCGAGTTTAGCACAGATACGCAGTATTTT.

In this sample, this clone turned up a few times. CDR3 sequence: CASRGSDSRNQPQHF. CDR3 bases: TGTGCCAGCAGGGGGTCGGACAGCCGCAATCAGCCCCAGCATTTT. This chain joins TRBV2 and TRBJ1-5, with D perhaps TRBD1 (6 bases). This CDR3 spans 15 amino acids. The germline V gene has CDR1 SNHLY and CDR2 FYNNEI. The V end lost 6 bases, the J end lost 2 bases, and 14 bases lay between the germline ends. The whole variable domain, remainder taken from reference TRBV2 and TRBJ1-5, is EPEVTQTPSHQVTQMGQEVILRCVPISNHLYFYWYRQILGQKVEFLVSFYNNEISEKSEIFDDQFSVERPDGSNFTLKIRSTKLEDSAMYFCASRGSDSRNQPQHFGDGTRLSIL.

The CDR3 protein is CASSQVGTHSYEQYF. The DNA for the CDR3 is TGTGCCAGCAGCCAAGTGGGCACCCACTCCTACGAGCAGTACTTC. The chain couples TRBV7-8 to TRBJ2-7; D unclear. The CDR3 consists of 15 residues. CDR1 and CDR2 (germline): SGHVS, FQNEAQ. V gave up 5 bases and J gave up 0 bases, with 14 bases separating them.

The chain is built from TRBV28 and TRBJ2-2, with D maybe TRBD1 (5 bases). CDR3 length equals 16 residues. CDR1 is MDHEN, CDR2 SYDVKM, per germline. Trimming took off 3 bases at V and 3 bases at J, with 14 bases between the two ends. CDR3 residues: CASSFGTGGDTGELFF. CDR3 nucleotide sequence: TGTGCCAGCAGTTTTGGAACAGGTGGGGACACCGGGGAGCTGTTTTTT.

This clone was seen more than once but under ten times. The genes are TRBV5-1 and TRBJ1-4; no clear D gene. The V gene lost 3 bases and the J gene lost 2 bases, with 8 bases spanning the gap. The CDR3 sequence is 14 residues long. Germline CDR1 SGHRS, CDR2 YFSETQ. CDR3: CASSSRGTNEKLFF. The DNA for the CDR3 is TGCGCCAGCAGCTCCCGCGGGACTAATGAAAAACTGTTTTTT.

This chain links TRBV25-1 with TRBJ2-5; TRBD2 is a possible D gene (6 bases). Trimming pared 3 bases from V and 2 bases from J, leaving 10 bases between. CDR1 is MGHDK and CDR2 is SYGVNS in the germline V gene. This CDR3 spans 14 amino acids. The CDR3 DNA reads as TGTGCCAGCAGTGAGGGAGGAATACAAGAGACCCAGTACTTC. Translating gives CASSEGGIQETQYF. Drawing the rest from reference TRBV25-1 and TRBJ2-5, the complete variable domain is EADIYQTPRYLVIGTGKKITLECSQTMGHDKMYWYQQDPGMELHLIHYSYGVNSTEKGDLSSESTVSRIRTEHFPLTLESARPSHTSQYLCASSEGGIQETQYFGPGTRLLVL.

Turning to this clone: The same CDR3 arises from other DNA sequences in this sample as well. The chain links TRBV5-1 to TRBJ2-5; TRBD2 agrees at 7 bases. The germline CDR1 and CDR2 sequences are SGHRS and YFSETQ. V was clipped by 0 bases and J by 4 bases; unmatched bases: 0. The CDR3 runs 13 residues. This chain's CDR3 is CASSLGGGETQYF. CDR3 in DNA: TGCGCCAGCAGCTTGGGGGGGGGAGAGACCCAGTACTTC.

The chain couples TRBV19 to TRBJ2-7; 10 bases match TRBD2. The CDR3 totals 15 residues. V trimming: 4 bases; J trimming: 2 bases; junction bases outside the gene matches: 5. The germline gives CDR1 LNHDA, CDR2 SQIVND (reference sequence). In DNA form, the CDR3 reads TGTGCCAGTAGTAACCCGAGCGGGAGGGCCTACGAGCAGTACTTC. This encodes CASSNPSGRAYEQYF.

This chain joins TRBV9 and TRBJ2-5, with 10 bases matching TRBD1. V was clipped by 0 bases and J by 11 bases; unmatched bases: 10. This CDR3 contains 15 residues. Germline CDR1 and CDR2: SGDLS and YYNGEE. The CDR3: CASSVVGQGFGEQYF. Here the CDR3 DNA reads TGTGCCAGCAGCGTAGTGGGACAGGGGTTTGGGGAGCAGTACTTC.

The V gene is TRBV9, the J gene TRBJ1-3; a weak D match, TRBD1 (5 bases). Looked up from germline, CDR1 is SGDLS and CDR2 is YYNGEE. The CDR3 runs to 15 residues. V dropped 3 bases and J dropped 3 bases, with 13 bases sitting between them. The CDR3 sequence is CASSAQGILGNTIYF. The CDR3 DNA follows: TGTGCCAGCAGCGCCCAGGGTATTCTTGGAAACACCATATATTTT.

J is TRBJ1-4 and V is TRBV6-5; TRBD1 aligns across 7 bases. In germline, CDR1 is MNHEY, CDR2 SVGAGI. This CDR3 comprises 15 residues. With V trimmed by 5 bases and J by 4 bases, 7 bases remained unmatched. CDR3 region: CASSPRTGNNEKLFF. The CDR3 coding sequence is TGTGCCAGCAGTCCCAGGACAGGCAATAATGAAAAACTGTTTTTT.

This chain links TRBV7-8 with TRBJ1-3; weak D call: TRBD1 (5 bases). Germline V lookup: CDR1 SGHVS, CDR2 FQNEAQ. This CDR3 contains 17 residues. The ends were cut back, 1 base at V and 0 bases at J, with 13 bases in the middle. The CDR3 DNA is TGTGCCAGCAGCTTAGACAACAGGATTTCCTCTGGAAACACCATATATTTT. It is translated as CASSLDNRISSGNTIYF.

The chain recombines TRBV25-1 with TRBJ1-5, with a weak D call TRBD1 (5 bases). V was pared by 2 bases and J by 5 bases, with 19 bases between. The CDR3 loop spans 17 amino acids. The germline V gene encodes CDR1 MGHDK and CDR2 SYGVNS. The CDR3 is CASSEARGSGLDQPQHF. The CDR3 bases are TGTGCCAGCAGTGAAGCAAGGGGATCAGGGCTGGATCAGCCCCAGCATTTT.

J is TRBJ1-2 and V is TRBV28, with TRBD1 matching over 7 bases. The CDR3 runs to 14 residues. Trimming took 1 base from V and 4 from J; bases not matched to a gene: 3. From germline, CDR1 is MDHEN and CDR2 SYDVKM. Written as DNA, the CDR3 is TGTGCCAGCAGTTTATCAGACAGGGTCTATGGCTACACCTTC. The encoded protein is CASSLSDRVYGYTF.

The chain recombines TRBV28 with TRBJ1-5, with D perhaps matching TRBD1 (5 bases). Trimming took 5 bases from V and 4 from J, leaving 15 bases between them. The CDR3 extends over 15 amino acids. Germline-derived CDR1 and CDR2 are MDHEN and SYDVKM. In DNA form, the CDR3 reads TGTGCCAGCAGTCCGGACACCCGGTTGAATCAGCCCCAGCATTTT. Translating it yields CASSPDTRLNQPQHF.

For the CDR3, the DNA is TGTGCCAGCAACGCCCTGGGACAGGGGGTTGAGACCCAGTACTTC. Its translation is CASNALGQGVETQYF. This chain links TRBV7-9 with TRBJ2-5; 11 bases fit TRBD1. Germline assignment: CDR1 SEHNR and CDR2 FQNEAQ (reference sequence). V was clipped by 7 bases and J by 5 bases; unmatched bases: 9. This CDR3 is 15 amino acids long.

This chain joins TRBV7-2 and TRBJ1-3; the match to TRBD1 covers 7 bases. The germline V gene has CDR1 SGHTA and CDR2 FQGNSA. The CDR3 sequence is 16 residues long. V gave up 5 bases and J gave up 0 bases; unmatched junction bases: 7. CDR3 loop: CASSRTGAFSGNTIYF. CDR3 coding DNA: TGTGCCAGCAGCCGGACAGGAGCCTTCTCTGGAAACACCATATATTTT.

The V gene is TRBV18, the J gene TRBJ2-7; possible D gene TRBD1, 6 bases. CDR3 length: 13 amino acids. Germline V gene sequence: CDR1 KGHSH, CDR2 LQKENI. The germline V and J ends were trimmed by 6 bases and 0 bases, with 9 bases remaining between them. The CDR3 coding sequence is TGTGCCAGCTCGAGGACAGACTCCTACGAGCAGTACTTC. Translated, it gives CASSRTDSYEQYF.

The rearrangement uses TRBV19 and TRBJ1-5; 7 bases fit TRBD1. The CDR3 runs to 14 residues. Germline V CDR1 and CDR2: LNHDA, SQIVND (reference sequence). V shed 3 bases, J shed 5 bases, and the junction held 4 bases outside the gene matches. The CDR3 bases are TGTGCCAGTAGTATCGGGACAGTTGATCAGCCCCAGCATTTT. Translation: CASSIGTVDQPQHF.

J is TRBJ1-3 and V is TRBV15, with D perhaps TRBD1 (5 bases). Germline V CDR1 and CDR2: LNHNV, YYDKDF (reference sequence). V was pared by 3 bases and J by 6 bases, with 15 bases between. The CDR3 has 15 amino acids. The chain's CDR3 is CATSRGGVEENTIYF. Written as DNA, the CDR3 is TGTGCCACCAGCAGGGGGGGGGTAGAAGAAAACACCATATATTTT.

The gene calls are TRBV6-1 and TRBJ2-1, with D possibly matching TRBD1 (5 bases). Germline CDR1 and CDR2: MNHNS and SASEGT. Trimming took 6 bases from V and 4 from J, leaving 16 bases between them. CDR3 length equals 15 residues. The CDR3 loop reads CASRTGELGYNEQFF. The CDR3 nucleotides are TGTGCCAGCAGAACAGGAGAGTTGGGATACAATGAGCAGTTCTTC.

The chain uses TRBV19 and TRBJ1-5; D unclear. The ends were cut back, 11 bases at V and 2 bases at J, with 16 bases in the middle. The CDR3 runs to 14 residues. Germline V gene data show CDR1 as LNHDA and CDR2 as SQIVND (reference sequence). This CDR3 is CASSRYSGNQPQHF. The CDR3 coding sequence is TGTGCCTCCTCACGCTATTCGGGCAATCAGCCCCAGCATTTT.